Following are 30 T cell receptor beta chains from one sample sequenced in a study of T cell responses to AZD1222 COVID-19 vaccine. Profiling relied on immunoSEQ multiplex PCR, and the TCRdb table lists in-frame clones only, not all of them. The data contain around 150,000 clones, roughly 88% of them seen just once; the ten biggest clones take up approximately 5.9%. Material: peripheral blood, obtained 28 days after the second AZD1222 dose. These receptors were collected from an adult who received the AZD1222 COVID-19 vaccine.

Comments on this clone: The germline gene is not matched at one end of the junction; a read error may be the cause. V and J are TRBV7-7 and TRBJ2-5; D may be TRBD2 (5 bases). Per germline, CDR1 SSHAT and CDR2 FNYEAQ (reference sequence). This CDR3 region has 13 residues. The CDR3 DNA follows: TGTGCTAGCAGCAGAAGTCGGGGAGAGACCCAGTACTTC. Translation: CASSRSRGETQYF.

V and J are TRBV24-1 and TRBJ1-2; the D is unclear. Per germline, CDR1 KGHDR and CDR2 SFDVKD. The V and J ends lost 4 bases and 6 bases respectively, with 8 bases between them. This CDR3 is 12 amino acids long. The CDR3 here is CATSDGFHGYTF. In nucleotides, the CDR3 is TGTGCCACCAGTGACGGATTTCATGGCTACACCTTC.

In its sample, this clone was seen once. The chain is built from TRBV6-4 and TRBJ2-7; maybe TRBD1 (6 bases). The V gene lost 4 bases and the J gene lost 0 bases, with 16 bases spanning the gap. CDR1 MRHNA and CDR2 SNTAGT come from the germline V gene. The CDR3 runs to 16 residues. CDR3 loop: CASSVVRDTGSYEQYF. The CDR3 bases are TGTGCCAGCAGTGTCGTCCGGGACACAGGCTCCTACGAGCAGTACTTC.

V is TRBV7-8 and J is TRBJ2-1; D might be TRBD1 (6 bases). V lost 1 base and J lost 4, with 17 bases in between. Per the germline V gene, CDR1 is SGHVS and CDR2 is FQNEAQ. The CDR3 is 17 residues long. Written as DNA, the CDR3 is TGTGCCAGCAGCTTAGTAAGGGGGACGCCGATATACAATGAGCAGTTCTTC. It translates to CASSLVRGTPIYNEQFF. The variable domain in full, completed from reference TRBV7-8 and TRBJ2-1, reads GAGVSQSPRYKVAKRGQDVALRCDPISGHVSLFWYQQALGQGPEFLTYFQNEAQLDKSGLPSDRFFAERPEGSVSTLKIQRTQQEDSAVYLCASSLVRGTPIYNEQFFGPGTRLTVL.

The V and J genes are TRBV18 and TRBJ1-1; D ambiguous. Per germline, CDR1 KGHSH and CDR2 LQKENI. V was trimmed by 3 bases and J by 0 bases, leaving 8 bases between them. This CDR3 is 14 amino acids long. CDR3 sequence reads: CASSPRQMNTEAFF. The CDR3 region has the DNA TGTGCCAGCTCACCCAGGCAGATGAACACTGAAGCTTTCTTT.

V is TRBV20-1 and J is TRBJ2-1; 16 positions agree with TRBD2. The CDR3 extends over 19 amino acids. Germline values: CDR1 DFQATT, CDR2 SNEGSKA (reference sequence). Trimming took 3 bases from V and 8 from J; bases not matched to a gene: 16. CDR3 loop: CSASAVGLAGGQSLDEQFF. DNA of the CDR3: TGCAGTGCTAGTGCGGTGGGACTAGCGGGAGGGCAGAGTCTCGATGAGCAGTTCTTC.

The rearrangement uses TRBV19 and TRBJ1-2; 7 bases line up with TRBD1. The CDR3 length is 16 residues. Germline lookup yields CDR1 LNHDA and CDR2 SQIVND (reference sequence). With 3 bases clipped from V and 6 bases from J, the junction kept 13 bases outside the gene matches. CDR3 in DNA: TGTGCCAGTAGTATTAACCCTTACGACAGGGACCATGGCTACACCTTC. Residues: CASSINPYDRDHGYTF.

V gene TRBV5-1 combines with J gene TRBJ2-2; 8 positions match TRBD1. This CDR3 has 15 residues. Unmatched junction bases numbered 5, after V lost 0 bases and J lost 7 bases. CDR1 and CDR2 (germline): SGHRS, YFSETQ. CDR3 loop: CASSLGTGLSGELFF. DNA of the CDR3: TGCGCCAGCAGCTTGGGGACAGGGCTCAGCGGGGAGCTGTTTTTT.

The chain has TRBV7-2 and TRBJ2-3; TRBD2 matches at 9 bases. The V segment lost 7 bases and the J segment 6 bases; nucleotides outside the gene matches: 11. The CDR3 is 15 residues long. CDR1 and CDR2 from the germline V gene are SGHTA and FQGNSA. CDR3 sequence (DNA): TGTGCCAGCACGCGTGAGCGGGGGGTGAAGGATACGCAGTATTTT. It codes for CASTRERGVKDTQYF.

The chain is built from TRBV28 and TRBJ2-2; D is ambiguous. The CDR3 length is 12 residues. Germline values: CDR1 MDHEN, CDR2 SYDVKM. Trimming removed 3 bases from V and 5 bases from J, with 4 bases in between. CDR3 sequence reads: CASSLATGELFF. The CDR3 bases are TGTGCCAGCAGTTTGGCGACCGGGGAGCTGTTTTTT. The complete variable domain, with remaining parts taken from reference TRBV28 and TRBJ2-2, reads DVKVTQSSRYLVKRTGEKVFLECVQDMDHENMFWYRQDPGLGLRLIYFSYDVKMKEKGDIPEGYSVSREKKERFSLILESASTNQTSMYLCASSLATGELFFGEGSRLTVL.

This chain joins TRBV6-4 and TRBJ2-2; maybe TRBD2 (7 bases). This CDR3 is built from 14 residues. Per the germline V gene, CDR1 is MRHNA and CDR2 is SNTAGT. V dropped 3 bases and J dropped 3 bases, with 8 bases sitting between them. The DNA for the CDR3 is TGTGCCAGCAGTGAAGGGGGGGACACCGGGGAGCTGTTTTTT. Protein: CASSEGGDTGELFF.

The rearrangement joins TRBV2 to TRBJ1-3; tentative D call: TRBD1 (6 bases). The length of the CDR3 is 16 residues. Trimming removed 6 bases from V and 0 bases from J, with 15 bases in between. Germline CDR1 reads SNHLY; CDR2 reads FYNNEI. The CDR3 loop is CASRGLDSTSGNTIYF. The CDR3 nucleotides read TGTGCCAGCAGAGGGTTGGACAGCACCTCTGGAAACACCATATATTTT.

V usage is TRBV29-1 and J usage is TRBJ2-6, with 11 bases identical to TRBD1. The V gene's germline CDR1 is SQVTM and CDR2 ANQGSEA. The junction had 5 bases not matched to a gene; V was cut back by 4 bases and J by 0 bases. The CDR3 runs to 17 residues. CDR3 sequence reads: CSVARGTGGSGANVLTF. The CDR3 DNA follows: TGCAGCGTTGCCAGGGGGACAGGGGGCTCTGGGGCCAACGTCCTGACTTTC.

The J gene is TRBJ2-5, the V gene TRBV7-6; 10 bases are shared with TRBD2. The V gene's germline CDR1 is SGHVS and CDR2 FNYEAQ. This CDR3 has 15 amino acids. With V trimmed by 4 bases and J by 9 bases, 11 bases remained unmatched. The CDR3 spells CASSWGGLANPPQYF. The CDR3 DNA follows: TGTGCCAGCAGCTGGGGGGGACTAGCGAACCCGCCCCAGTACTTC.

This chain connects TRBV7-9 to TRBJ2-3, with TRBD2 matching 11 bases. With 2 bases clipped from V and 0 bases from J, the junction kept 4 bases outside the gene matches. The CDR3 is 17 residues long. The V gene's germline CDR1 is SEHNR and CDR2 FQNEAQ (reference sequence). CDR3 in DNA: TGTGCCAGCAGCTTACAGACTAGCGGGGAGAGCACAGATACGCAGTATTTT. Amino acids: CASSLQTSGESTDTQYF.

Points on this clone: Other nucleotide sequences in the sample specify the same CDR3. The chain carries TRBV11-2 and TRBJ1-2; D may be TRBD1 (6 bases). Germline V gives CDR1 SGHAT, CDR2 FQNNGV. CDR3 length equals 14 residues. V gave up 0 bases and J gave up 4 bases, with 9 bases separating them. DNA of the CDR3: TGTGCCAGCAGCTTAGATGGACAGCTCTATGGCTACACCTTC. This codes for CASSLDGQLYGYTF.

J is TRBJ1-4 and V is TRBV30, with unresolved D. Trimming shortened V by 4 bases and J by 7 bases, and 13 bases separated the two germline ends. Germline loops: CDR1 GTSNPN, CDR2 SVGIG (reference sequence). This CDR3 is 13 amino acids long. CDR3 in amino acids: CAWNGPRGEKLFF. For the CDR3, the DNA is TGTGCCTGGAACGGCCCCCGGGGTGAAAAACTGTTTTTT.

This clone showed up just once. The genes are TRBV5-1 and TRBJ2-5, with 12 bases aligning to TRBD2. This CDR3 is 14 amino acids long. Looked up from germline, CDR1 is SGHRS and CDR2 is YFSETQ. V lost 5 bases to trimming and J lost 4 bases; unmatched junction nucleotides: 3. The CDR3 DNA sequence: TGCGCCAGCAGGGGGGGACTAGCGGGAGAGACCCAGTACTTC. Translation: CASRGGLAGETQYF.

This clone has only one observation. The chain joins TRBV3-1 (or the pseudogene TRBV3-2) to TRBJ2-5, with 9 bases matching TRBD2. CDR1 is LGHDT and CDR2 is YNNKEL in the germline V gene (reference sequence). Germline trimming cut 4 bases from V and 2 bases from J; bases unmatched to any gene: 2. The CDR3 is 14 amino acids. In DNA, the CDR3 is TGTGCCAGCAGCCGACTAGCGGATCAAGAGACCCAGTACTTC. Translated, it gives CASSRLADQETQYF.

The gene calls are TRBV28 and TRBJ2-7; 8 positions match TRBD2. The CDR3 has 15 amino acids. V lost 5 bases to trimming and J lost 2 bases; unmatched junction nucleotides: 8. Germline loops: CDR1 MDHEN, CDR2 SYDVKM. CDR3 in DNA: TGTGCCAGCAGTACGGGGGGGACGCACACCTACGAGCAGTACTTC. It encodes CASSTGGTHTYEQYF.

The chain combines TRBV7-2 with TRBJ2-3, with D perhaps being TRBD1 or TRBD2 (5 bases each). This CDR3 comprises 16 residues. CDR1 and CDR2 from the germline V gene are SGHTA and FQGNSA. Trimming stripped 2 bases from V and 6 bases from J, with 18 bases between. Written as DNA, the CDR3 is TGTGCCAGCAGCTTAAAAGACGCGGTCGGGGCGGATACGCAGTATTTT. It translates to CASSLKDAVGADTQYF.

This chain links TRBV3-1 (or the pseudogene TRBV3-2) with TRBJ2-2; D possibly corresponds to TRBD1 (5 bases). CDR3 length: 15 amino acids. V was shortened by 1 base and J by 5 bases, with 11 bases between the two germline ends. The germline V gene encodes CDR1 LGHDT and CDR2 YNNKEL (reference sequence). The CDR3 is CASSQGTILTGELFF. DNA for the CDR3: TGTGCCAGCAGCCAAGGGACAATCCTGACCGGGGAGCTGTTTTTT.

The chain has TRBV7-2 and TRBJ2-1; TRBD2 might be the D (7 bases). Germline CDR1 is SGHTA and CDR2 is FQGNSA. V gave up 5 bases and J gave up 6 bases, with 17 bases separating them. The CDR3 sequence is 15 residues long. CDR3 coding DNA: TGTGCCAGCAGCCCACAGGGAGGGTTGGCCAATGAGCAGTTCTTC. It encodes CASSPQGGLANEQFF.

This chain connects TRBV2 to TRBJ2-7, with a possible D match to TRBD2 (6 bases). V dropped 7 bases and J dropped 6 bases, with 19 bases sitting between them. The V gene's germline CDR1 is SNHLY and CDR2 FYNNEI. The CDR3 has 14 amino acids. This CDR3 reads CASMSGQAGTEQYF. The DNA for the CDR3 is TGTGCCAGCATGTCGGGCCAGGCGGGGACCGAGCAGTACTTC.

In this sample, this clone turned up a few times. The gene calls are TRBV6-5 and TRBJ1-2, with TRBD1 identical over 8 bases. The CDR3 runs 13 residues. Germline loops: CDR1 MNHEY, CDR2 SVGAGI. J gave up 8 bases and V 2 bases, and 4 bases lay outside the gene matches. The CDR3 DNA is TGTGCCAGCAGTTACGGCAGGGGGCCAGGCTACACCTTC. Translating gives CASSYGRGPGYTF.

In its sample, this clone was seen a few times. The sample holds other DNA sequences that translate to the same CDR3. The CDR3 nucleotides read TGCAGTGCTAGTCAAGGGGCAGGGGGAAACACCATATATTTT. Translation: CSASQGAGGNTIYF. The chain employs TRBV20-1 and TRBJ1-3, with D possibly being TRBD1 (5 bases). This CDR3 has 14 amino acids. V was trimmed by 3 bases and J by 4 bases, leaving 13 bases between them. Germline values: CDR1 DFQATT, CDR2 SNEGSKA (reference sequence).

The chain is built from TRBV18 and TRBJ2-1; 14 bases are shared with TRBD2. The germline V gene has CDR1 KGHSH and CDR2 LQKENI. The CDR3 is made up of 15 amino acids. Trimming removed 4 bases from V and 7 bases from J; junction bases left unmatched: 3. Here the CDR3 reads CASSLTSGRVNEQFF. The CDR3 nucleotides are TGTGCCAGCTCACTGACTAGCGGGAGGGTTAATGAGCAGTTCTTC.

V and J are TRBV6-5 and TRBJ1-5; D is unclear. Deletions cut 0 bases from V and 5 bases from J, with 8 bases between. CDR3 length equals 14 residues. Germline V gene sequence: CDR1 MNHEY, CDR2 SVGAGI. CDR3 residues: CASSYSMGHQPQHF. The CDR3 coding sequence is TGTGCCAGCAGTTACTCGATGGGTCATCAGCCCCAGCATTTT.

The rearrangement uses TRBV6-5 and TRBJ2-7, with 10 bases fitting TRBD1. V shed 8 bases and J 2 bases; nucleotides not matched to a gene: 9. This CDR3 comprises 15 residues. Per the germline V gene, CDR1 is MNHEY and CDR2 is SVGAGI. The CDR3 region is CASHPTGTGAYEQYF. CDR3 sequence (DNA): TGTGCCAGCCACCCAACCGGGACAGGGGCCTACGAGCAGTACTTC.

The chain recombines TRBV7-2 with TRBJ1-2, with TRBD1 as a possible D gene (6 bases). Germline V gene data show CDR1 as SGHTA and CDR2 as FQGNSA. V lost 5 bases and J lost 4, with 17 bases in between. CDR3 length: 15 amino acids. The CDR3 DNA follows: TGTGCCAGCAGCCCAGGGGACCCCCAGTTCTATGGCTACACCTTC. It is translated as CASSPGDPQFYGYTF. The whole variable domain, filled in from reference TRBV7-2 and TRBJ1-2, reads GAGVSQSPSNKVTEKGKDVELRCDPISGHTALYWYRQSLGQGLEFLIYFQGNSAPDKSGLPSDRFSAERTGGSVSTLTIQRTQQEDSAVYLCASSPGDPQFYGYTFGSGTRLTVV.